These 18 T cell receptor beta chains were sequenced from one sample in a study of T cell repertoires in cytomegalovirus infection. One entry per CDR3 protein results from TCRdb running MiXCR on the reads. The data contain roughly 860,000 distinct CDR3 sequences, 30% to 35% of them singletons. Their specific antigens are unknown. Sequenced here: cultured CD8+ T cells from PBMCs, sampled from culture after CMV antigen stimulation. These receptors all stem from a human donor in good health (CMV status not recorded). Some clones in this sample may be carry-over from other donors' samples.

Concerning this clonotype: The final CDR3 position lacks the conserved phenylalanine or tryptophan, pointing to a likely read error. The rearrangement joins TRBV6-6 to TRBJ2-2; 13 bases fit TRBD2. Per germline, CDR1 MNHNY and CDR2 SVGAGI (reference sequence). The CDR3 covers 19 residues. Trimming removed 6 bases from V and 6 bases from J; junction bases left unmatched: 16. CDR3 in amino acids: CASSDSPTSGRLHAGELFL. The CDR3 nucleotides read TGTGCCAGCAGCGATAGCCCGACTAGCGGGAGGTTGCACGCCGGGGAGCTGTTTCTT.

This chain joins TRBV24-1 and TRBJ2-1, with a tentative D call TRBD1 (6 bases). Trimming shortened V by 9 bases and J by 0 bases, and 14 bases separated the two germline ends. This CDR3 region has 15 residues. Germline V CDR1 and CDR2: KGHDR, SFDVKD. The CDR3 nucleotides read TGTGCCACCCAGGACAGTGCGAGCTCCTACAATGAGCAGTTCTTC. This gives the protein CATQDSASSYNEQFF.

Of note for this clonotype: It may be a read error: a sequence one base away is much more abundant. J is TRBJ2-3 and V is TRBV7-8, with a possible D match to TRBD1 (5 bases). This CDR3 has 15 amino acids. Germline V gene data show CDR1 as SGHVS and CDR2 as FQNEAQ. Here the CDR3 reads CASSLGQFSTDTHYF. CDR3 nucleotides: TGTGCCAGCAGCTTAGGACAGTTTAGCACAGATACGCATTATTTT.

This clonotype was seen only a few times. The chain has TRBV6-6 and TRBJ1-1; unclear D gene. Germline CDR1 is MNHNY and CDR2 is SVGAGI (reference sequence). CDR3 length: 12 residues. With 0 bases removed from V and 6 bases from J, the gap between germline ends came to 5 bases. The DNA for the CDR3 is TGTGCCAGCAGTTACTCGACGTCTGAAGCTTTCTTT. As protein: CASSYSTSEAFF.

This clonotype was detected many times. V and J are TRBV7-2 and TRBJ2-3; 7 bases match TRBD1. This CDR3 contains 15 residues. Germline CDR1 and CDR2: SGHTA and FQGNSA. The V and J ends lost 6 bases and 1 base, in that order; junction bases with no gene match: 7. The CDR3 loop reads CASSIGQARTDTQYF. CDR3 nucleotides: TGTGCCAGCAGTATAGGACAGGCTCGCACAGATACGCAGTATTTT.

The chain recombines TRBV27 with TRBJ2-7, with TRBD2 identical over 10 bases. Germline V gives CDR1 MNHEY, CDR2 SMNVEV (reference sequence). This CDR3 is built from 17 residues. V was pared by 2 bases and J by 4 bases, with 11 bases of the junction left unmatched. CDR3 in amino acids: CASSLGVPGAGGYEQYV. The CDR3 nucleotides are TGTGCCAGCAGTTTAGGGGTACCGGGAGCGGGGGGGTACGAGCAGTACGTC.

This clonotype was detected only once. Just one base apart from a much larger clone, this may be a read error. This chain connects TRBV7-2 to TRBJ2-1; D remains ambiguous. Germline V gene data show CDR1 as SGHTA and CDR2 as FQGNSA. This CDR3 has 15 amino acids. The CDR3 loop is CANSFGPSIYNEQFF. As DNA, the CDR3 is TGTGCCAACAGCTTTGGGCCGTCAATTTACAATGAGCAGTTCTTC.

The rearrangement links TRBV6-6 to TRBJ1-2; D gene uncertain. The CDR3 has 13 amino acids. V was trimmed by 6 bases and J by 4 bases, leaving 12 bases between them. Germline CDR1 and CDR2: MNHNY and SVGAGI (reference sequence). DNA of the CDR3: TGTGCCAGCAGCGCCGGACTGATCTATGGCTACACCTTC. Translating gives CASSAGLIYGYTF.

This clonotype appeared a few times. This chain joins TRBV4-1 and TRBJ1-1, with D possibly matching TRBD1 (5 bases). This CDR3 has 14 amino acids. Germline V lookup: CDR1 MGHRA, CDR2 YSYEKL. With 4 bases removed from V and 2 bases from J, the gap between germline ends came to 11 bases. This CDR3 is CASSPHQGNTEAFF. CDR3 DNA sequence: TGCGCCAGCAGCCCGCACCAGGGAAACACTGAAGCTTTCTTT.

The chain carries TRBV7-6 and TRBJ1-1; 12 bases are a match to TRBD1. The CDR3 covers 16 residues. V was pared by 5 bases and J by 3 bases, with 7 bases of the junction left unmatched. Germline values: CDR1 SGHVS, CDR2 FNYEAQ. CDR3 in amino acids: CASSAPGQGAYTEAFF. The CDR3 DNA reads as TGTGCCAGCAGCGCACCGGGACAGGGGGCCTACACTGAAGCTTTCTTT.

The chain couples TRBV5-6 to TRBJ2-4; possibly TRBD1 or TRBD2 for D (5 bases each). CDR1 SGHDT and CDR2 YYEEEE come from the germline V gene. CDR3 length: 14 amino acids. Trimming cost V 2 bases and J 6 bases, with 12 bases left between them. The CDR3 spells CASSLPGTGNIQYF. The DNA for the CDR3 is TGTGCCAGCAGCTTACCGGGGACGGGAAACATTCAGTACTTC. The full variable domain, its missing parts supplied by reference TRBV5-6 and TRBJ2-4, is DAGVTQSPTHLIKTRGQQVTLRCSPKSGHDTVSWYQQALGQGPQFIFQYYEEEERQRGNFPDRFSGHQFPNYSSELNVNALLLGDSALYLCASSLPGTGNIQYFGAGTRLSVL.

This clonotype was seen at least ten times. The genes are TRBV7-2 and TRBJ2-1, with 7 bases identical to TRBD1. Germline values: CDR1 SGHTA, CDR2 FQGNSA. J gave up 0 bases and V 3 bases, and 2 bases lay outside the gene matches. The length of the CDR3 is 15 residues. CDR3 in DNA: TGTGCCAGCAGCTTCCGGGACAGCTCCTACAATGAGCAGTTCTTC. It codes for CASSFRDSSYNEQFF.

This chain links TRBV15 with TRBJ2-5; D unresolved. V shed 0 bases and J shed 5 bases, with 16 bases lying between them. Germline assignment: CDR1 LNHNV and CDR2 YYDKDF (reference sequence). This CDR3 is built from 16 residues. The CDR3 sequence: CATSREVESVQETQYF. CDR3 in DNA: TGTGCCACCAGCAGAGAAGTCGAGAGCGTCCAGGAGACCCAGTACTTC.

This chain connects TRBV2 to TRBJ2-7; 10 bases map to TRBD1. Germline loops: CDR1 SNHLY, CDR2 FYNNEI. V trimming: 8 bases; J trimming: 7 bases; junction bases outside the gene matches: 8. There are 13 residues in the CDR3. CDR3 sequence: CASVRQGAPEQYV. The CDR3 bases are TGTGCCAGCGTCAGACAGGGGGCCCCGGAGCAGTACGTC.

This clonotype was observed a few times. The junction and the germline gene differ at one end; a read error may be behind it. V and J are TRBV19 and TRBJ2-5; no clear D. This CDR3 has 14 amino acids. Germline assignment: CDR1 LNHDA and CDR2 SQIVND (reference sequence). The CDR3 DNA reads as TGTGCCAGTAGTCTAGACTGGCAGTTGGAGACCCAGTACTTC. Translation: CASSLDWQLETQYF.

This chain links TRBV7-6 with TRBJ2-7; TRBD2 might be the D (5 bases). The germline V gene encodes CDR1 SGHVS and CDR2 FNYEAQ. The CDR3 runs 16 residues. V lost 5 bases and J 1 base, leaving 18 bases between the germline ends. For the CDR3, the DNA is TGTGCCAGCAGCCCCCCGGGCGCGGGCGCTTCCTACGAGCAGTACTTC. This gives the protein CASSPPGAGASYEQYF.

This clonotype was found a few times. The chain links TRBV10-3 to TRBJ2-7; D gene unclear. The germline V gene has CDR1 ENHRY and CDR2 SYGVKD. The CDR3 length is 14 residues. V shed 0 bases and J shed 4 bases, with 10 bases lying between them. The CDR3 protein is CAISESKTSYEQYV. In DNA, the CDR3 is TGTGCCATCAGTGAGTCGAAGACATCTTACGAGCAGTACGTC.

This clonotype was picked up a small number of times. The chain links TRBV10-3 to TRBJ1-5; no reliable D call. Germline-derived CDR1 and CDR2 are ENHRY and SYGVKD. The V and J ends lost 0 bases and 2 bases respectively, with 11 bases between them. The CDR3 sequence is 16 residues long. CDR3 sequence reads: CAISESNGIGNQPQHF. In DNA form, the CDR3 reads TGTGCCATCAGTGAGTCAAACGGAATAGGCAATCAGCCCCAGCATTTT.